These 23 T cell receptor beta chains were sequenced from one sample in a study of shared T cell receptors in the human thymus. Profiling relied on immunoSEQ multiplex PCR, and the TCRdb table lists in-frame clones only, not all of them. The table has under 700,000 clones, about four fifths seen once. These same data were also listed under a study on human thymus T cells.

The sample comprised thymocytes. These receptors came from a boy younger than two with a congenital heart defect.

This sequence joins TRBV7-2 and TRBJ2-3; 7 bases map to TRBD2. Trimming cost V 2 bases and J 2 bases; bases outside gene matches: 13. Per the germline V gene, CDR1 is SGHTA and CDR2 is FQGNSA. The CDR3 sequence is 18 residues long. CDR3: CASSLKDSGRAHTDTQYF. The CDR3 DNA sequence: TGTGCCAGCAGCTTAAAAGACAGTGGGAGGGCACACACAGATACGCAGTATTTT.

This clone appeared a single time. The V and J genes are TRBV5-6 and TRBJ2-7; TRBD2 is a possible D gene (7 bases). Trimming cost V 8 bases and J 2 bases, with 20 bases left between them. The CDR3 is 15 residues long. The germline CDR1 and CDR2 sequences are SGHDT and YYEEEE. The CDR3 is CASHNNREGPYEQYF. CDR3 coding DNA: TGTGCCAGTCATAACAACAGGGAGGGGCCCTACGAGCAGTACTTC.

The V call is TRBV11-2, the J call TRBJ1-4, with 9 bases aligning to TRBD1. The germline V gene has CDR1 SGHAT and CDR2 FQNNGV. The CDR3 loop spans 16 amino acids. Trimming at V came to 1 base and at J to 2 bases, leaving 2 bases not matched to a gene. The DNA for the CDR3 is TGTGCCAGCAGCTTAGTAGGGACAGGGACTAATGAAAAACTGTTTTTT. Translating gives CASSLVGTGTNEKLFF.

The chain combines TRBV6-1 with TRBJ2-1; 10 bases line up with TRBD2. CDR1 and CDR2 (germline): MNHNS, SASEGT. The CDR3 runs 16 residues. Unmatched junction bases numbered 4, after V lost 0 bases and J lost 5 bases. CDR3 DNA: TGTGCCAGCAGTGAAGCCTCAAGCGGGAGGGACAATGAGCAGTTCTTC. Translation gives CASSEASSGRDNEQFF.

The chain combines TRBV10-2 with TRBJ1-2, with 8 bases lining up with TRBD1. Trimming cost V 4 bases and J 4 bases; bases outside gene matches: 5. The CDR3 is 14 residues long. Germline CDR1 is WSHSY and CDR2 is SAAADI. The CDR3 DNA follows: TGCGCCAGCAGTGCCGACAGGGGCGGCTATGGCTACACCTTC. Translated, it gives CASSADRGGYGYTF.

The CDR3 protein is CASDRGYQPQHF. CDR3 in DNA: TGTGCCAGCGACAGGGGTTATCAGCCCCAGCATTTT. V is TRBV19 and J is TRBJ1-5, with 8 bases identical to TRBD1. This CDR3 spans 12 amino acids. CDR1 and CDR2 from the germline V gene are LNHDA and SQIVND (reference sequence). The V segment lost 9 bases and the J segment 5 bases; nucleotides outside the gene matches: 3. Full variable domain (remainder filled in from reference TRBV19 and TRBJ1-5): DGGITQSPKYLFRKEGQNVTLSCEQNLNHDAMYWYRQDPGQGLRLIYYSQIVNDFQKGDIAEGYSVSREKKESFPLTVTSAQKNPTAFYLCASDRGYQPQHFGDGTRLSIL.

A note on this clone: A read error is likely, as this CDR3 ends without the conserved phenylalanine or tryptophan. The DNA is omitted, as the CDR3 cannot be located on it reliably, and the CDR3 follows TCRdb's listing. The chain is built from TRBV2 and TRBJ2-3; TRBD1, as called in the table, went unchecked against the DNA. Germline values: CDR1 SNHLY, CDR2 FYNNEI. With termini counted, the CDR3 has 9 amino acids. CDR3 in amino acids: CASSEQGLG.

The rearrangement uses TRBV2 and TRBJ2-5, with D possibly being TRBD2 (7 bases). Trimming removed 8 bases from V and 11 bases from J, with 24 bases in between. Germline V gene data show CDR1 as SNHLY and CDR2 as FYNNEI. The CDR3 has 14 amino acids. CDR3 region: CASLKGGGGKKQYF. The DNA for the CDR3 is TGTGCCAGCCTTAAGGGAGGGGGGGGAAAGAAGCAGTACTTC. The variable domain in full, with the rest retrieved from reference TRBV2 and TRBJ2-5, is EPEVTQTPSHQVTQMGQEVILRCVPISNHLYFYWYRQILGQKVEFLVSFYNNEISEKSEIFDDQFSVERPDGSNFTLKIRSTKLEDSAMYFCASLKGGGGKKQYFGPGTRLLVL.

This clone has just one count. The chain uses TRBV14 and TRBJ2-3; 12 bases line up with TRBD1. The V and J ends lost 1 base and 3 bases, in that order; junction bases with no gene match: 5. Germline CDR1 SGHDN, CDR2 FVKESK. This CDR3 is 17 amino acids long. CDR3 sequence (DNA): TGTGCCAGCAGCCAAGGAGGGGGACAGGGGGCAACAGATACGCAGTATTTT. Its translation is CASSQGGGQGATDTQYF.

This rearrangement joins TRBV4-2 to TRBJ2-1; D remains ambiguous. Germline CDR1 is LGHNA and CDR2 is YNFKEQ. This CDR3 is built from 14 residues. V was pared by 1 base and J by 3 bases, with 7 bases between. The CDR3 protein is CASSQVTCYNEQFF. The CDR3 DNA reads TGTGCCAGCAGCCAAGTCACTTGCTACAATGAGCAGTTCTTC.

The chain is built from TRBV5-6 and TRBJ1-2; D uncertain. The germline gives CDR1 SGHDT, CDR2 YYEEEE. The CDR3 sequence is 15 residues long. The V and J ends lost 0 bases and 8 bases respectively, with 17 bases between them. The CDR3: CASSLAGRVRWGYTF. The CDR3 coding sequence is TGTGCCAGCAGCTTGGCTGGGAGGGTCCGCTGGGGCTACACCTTC. The entire variable domain, with the rest obtained from reference TRBV5-6 and TRBJ1-2, is as follows: DAGVTQSPTHLIKTRGQQVTLRCSPKSGHDTVSWYQQALGQGPQFIFQYYEEEERQRGNFPDRFSGHQFPNYSSELNVNALLLGDSALYLCASSLAGRVRWGYTFGSGTRLTVV.

This chain joins TRBV15 and TRBJ2-1; TRBD2 aligns across 7 bases. Germline V gene lookup returns CDR1 LNHNV and CDR2 YYDKDF (reference sequence). The CDR3 loop spans 14 amino acids. J was trimmed by 7 bases and V by 0 bases; bases with no gene match: 3. CDR3 region: CATSRDLAGNEQFF. The CDR3 region has the DNA TGTGCCACCAGCAGAGATTTAGCGGGTAATGAGCAGTTCTTC. Drawing the rest from reference TRBV15 and TRBJ2-1, the complete variable domain is DAMVIQNPRYQVTQFGKPVTLSCSQTLNHNVMYWYQQKSSQAPKLLFHYYDKDFNNEADTPDNFQSRRPNTSFCFLDIRSPGLGDTAMYLCATSRDLAGNEQFFGPGTRLTVL.

The chain uses TRBV4-2 and TRBJ2-1; 9 nucleotides align to TRBD2. Trimming at V came to 4 bases and at J to 1 base, leaving 8 bases not matched to a gene. The CDR3 is 17 amino acids. The germline V gene encodes CDR1 LGHNA and CDR2 YNFKEQ. The CDR3 DNA follows: TGTGCCAGCAGCCCCGGAACGACTAGCGGATCCTACAATGAGCAGTTCTTC. This codes for CASSPGTTSGSYNEQFF.

This chain uses TRBV7-6 with TRBJ2-7; 9 positions agree with TRBD1. The junction had 10 bases not matched to a gene; V was cut back by 5 bases and J by 8 bases. In germline, CDR1 is SGHVS, CDR2 FNYEAQ. The CDR3 has 14 amino acids. The CDR3 nucleotides are TGTGCCAGCAGCCTCGGACAGGGGAAAGTTCAGCAGTACTTC. It codes for CASSLGQGKVQQYF.

CDR3 residues: CSAPTSVPTDTQYF. CDR3 DNA: TGCAGCGCCCCAACTAGTGTACCCACAGATACGCAGTATTTT. This chain connects TRBV29-1 to TRBJ2-3; TRBD2 might be the D (5 bases). The length of the CDR3 is 14 residues. CDR1 and CDR2 (germline): SQVTM, ANQGSEA. V was pared by 7 bases and J by 2 bases, with 16 bases between.

This chain uses TRBV27 with TRBJ2-1; 15 nucleotides line up with TRBD2. This CDR3 is built from 19 residues. Germline values: CDR1 MNHEY, CDR2 SMNVEV (reference sequence). The V gene end was trimmed by 4 bases and the J gene end by 5 bases; junction bases not matched to a gene: 12. CDR3 nucleotides: TGTGCCAGCAGTTGGACTAGCGGGAGGGCCTTACCTTACAACAATGAGCAGTTCTTC. As protein: CASSWTSGRALPYNNEQFF.

V gene TRBV13 combines with J gene TRBJ2-1, with TRBD2 matching 8 bases. The CDR3 extends over 13 amino acids. Germline V CDR1 and CDR2: PRHDT, FYEKMQ (reference sequence). V lost 9 bases, J lost 6 bases, and 7 bases stayed unmatched. The chain's CDR3 is CASASGRRNEQFF. The DNA for the CDR3 is TGTGCCAGTGCTAGCGGGCGCCGCAATGAGCAGTTCTTC.

J is TRBJ2-7 and V is TRBV7-2; tentative D call: TRBD1 (5 bases). V was pared by 5 bases and J by 3 bases, with 14 bases between. This CDR3 is built from 14 residues. In germline, CDR1 is SGHTA, CDR2 FQGNSA. For the CDR3, the DNA is TGTGCCAGCAGCCCGGGTAGGGGCGACTACGAGCAGTACTTC. Encoded protein: CASSPGRGDYEQYF.

The chain couples TRBV4-3 to TRBJ2-7; 8 bases line up with TRBD2. Germline V lookup: CDR1 LGHNA, CDR2 YSLEER. V was pared by 0 bases and J by 5 bases, with 9 bases of the junction left unmatched. CDR3 length equals 16 residues. CDR3: CASSQDMAGGLDEQYF. The CDR3 nucleotides read TGCGCCAGCAGCCAAGATATGGCGGGGGGCTTGGACGAGCAGTACTTC.

The CDR3: CASSSPSGGYEQYF. The CDR3 DNA follows: TGTGCCAGCAGCTCCCCTAGCGGGGGCTACGAGCAGTACTTC. The rearrangement links TRBV7-4 to TRBJ2-7, with TRBD2 identical over 10 bases. Germline-derived CDR1 and CDR2 are SGHVT and SQSDAQ. The CDR3 contains 14 residues. J lost 3 bases, V lost 4 bases, and 3 bases had no gene match.

The rearrangement links TRBV4-3 to TRBJ2-7; D may be TRBD2 (6 bases). V dropped 0 bases and J dropped 3 bases, with 21 bases sitting between them. From germline, CDR1 is LGHNA and CDR2 YSLEER. The CDR3 sequence is 18 residues long. The CDR3, as DNA: TGCGCCAGCAGCCAAGATAGGCCGCGGAAATGGGAGGACTACGAGCAGTACTTC. Translation: CASSQDRPRKWEDYEQYF.

Remarks on this clone: The same CDR3 also results from other DNA sequences found in this sample. The chain employs TRBV7-9 and TRBJ1-1, with 8 positions matching TRBD1. The trim removed 5 bases at V and 0 bases at J, leaving 8 bases unmatched. CDR3 size: 16 residues. Germline values: CDR1 SEHNR, CDR2 FQNEAQ (reference sequence). The CDR3 protein is CASSPRQGYMNTEAFF. CDR3 nucleotide sequence: TGTGCCAGCAGCCCCCGACAGGGGTATATGAACACTGAAGCTTTCTTT.

The CDR3: CASSVDGGLAGVSQETQYF. The DNA for the CDR3 is TGTGCCAGCAGCGTAGATGGAGGACTAGCGGGAGTATCGCAAGAGACCCAGTACTTC. This chain joins TRBV9 and TRBJ2-5, with 13 bases lining up with TRBD2. The CDR3 covers 19 residues. The ends lost 0 bases at V and 2 bases at J; junction bases unmatched: 10. Germline loops: CDR1 SGDLS, CDR2 YYNGEE.